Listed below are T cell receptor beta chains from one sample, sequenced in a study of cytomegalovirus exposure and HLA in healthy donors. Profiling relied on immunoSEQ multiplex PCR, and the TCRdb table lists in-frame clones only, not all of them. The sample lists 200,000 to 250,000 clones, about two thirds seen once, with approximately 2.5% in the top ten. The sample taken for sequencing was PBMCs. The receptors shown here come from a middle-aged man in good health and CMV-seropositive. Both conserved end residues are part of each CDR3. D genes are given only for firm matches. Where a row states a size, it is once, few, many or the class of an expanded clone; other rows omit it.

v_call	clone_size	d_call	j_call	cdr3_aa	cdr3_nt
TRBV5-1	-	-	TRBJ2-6	CASSLGGGVWANVLTF	TGCGCCAGCAGCTTGGGAGGAGGCGTCTGGGCCAACGTCCTGACTTTC
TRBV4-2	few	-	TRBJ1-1	CASSQPTGGSEAFF	TGTGCCAGCAGCCAGCCAACAGGTGGGTCTGAAGCTTTCTTT
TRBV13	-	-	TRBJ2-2	CASHQGGTGELFF	TGTGCCAGTCATCAGGGGGGCACCGGGGAGCTGTTTTTT
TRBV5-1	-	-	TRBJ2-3	CASSPSIGTDTQYF	TGCGCCAGCAGCCCCAGTATCGGCACAGATACGCAGTATTTT
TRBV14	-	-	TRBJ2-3	CASSHISVDTQYF	TGTGCCAGCAGCCATATATCCGTTGATACGCAGTATTTT
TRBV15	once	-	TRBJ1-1	CATSKDRPGANTEAFF	TGTGCCACCAGCAAAGATAGGCCAGGGGCGAACACTGAAGCTTTCTTT
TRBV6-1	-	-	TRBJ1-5	CASVRGEGQPQHF	TGTGCCAGCGTCCGGGGGGAAGGTCAGCCCCAGCATTTT
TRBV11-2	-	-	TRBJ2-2	CASSLAPRGAGELFF	TGTGCCAGCAGCTTAGCACCCAGGGGGGCCGGGGAGCTGTTTTTT
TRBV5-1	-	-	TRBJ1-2	CASSSDIYGYTF	TGCGCCAGCAGCTCGGACATCTATGGCTACACCTTC
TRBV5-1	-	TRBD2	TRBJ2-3	CASSSGLAGTLAFTDTQYF	TGCGCCAGCAGCTCGGGACTAGCGGGGACCCTAGCTTTCACAGATACGCAGTATTTT
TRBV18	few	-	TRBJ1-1	CASSPSHGGTEAFF	TGTGCCAGCTCACCCTCGCACGGGGGCACTGAAGCTTTCTTT
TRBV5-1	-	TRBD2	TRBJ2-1	CASSRSGGGAVNEQFF	TGCGCCAGCAGCCGCAGCGGCGGGGGGGCCGTGAATGAGCAGTTCTTC
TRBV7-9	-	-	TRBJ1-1	CASRGVTEAFF	TGTGCCAGCAGAGGGGTGACTGAAGCTTTCTTT
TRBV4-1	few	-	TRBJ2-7	CASSQGLLGGAPASLTYEQYF	TGCGCCAGCAGCCAAGGGCTCCTCGGCGGCGCCCCGGCCAGCCTAACTTACGAGCAGTACTTC
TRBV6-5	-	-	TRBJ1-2	CASSRNGRDYGYTF	TGTGCCAGCAGCCGCAATGGGAGGGACTATGGCTACACCTTC
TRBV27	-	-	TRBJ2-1	CASSLEGKPYNEQFF	TGTGCCAGCAGTTTAGAGGGAAAACCCTACAATGAGCAGTTCTTC
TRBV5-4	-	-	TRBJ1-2	CASKKSLGEGYTF	TGTGCCAGCAAGAAGTCCTTGGGCGAGGGCTACACCTTC
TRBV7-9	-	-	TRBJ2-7	CASSLIGLGTYEQYF	TGTGCCAGCAGCTTGATAGGGTTGGGGACTTACGAGCAGTACTTC
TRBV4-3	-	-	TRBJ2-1	CASSQEVVGGKRNEQFF	TGCGCCAGCAGCCAAGAAGTCGTAGGGGGAAAAAGGAATGAGCAGTTCTTC
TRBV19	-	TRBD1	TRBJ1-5	CASSTRDRRYNQPQHF	TGTGCCAGTAGTACCCGGGACAGAAGGTACAATCAGCCCCAGCATTTT
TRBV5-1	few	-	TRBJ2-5	CASSLLTGMGETQYF	TGCGCCAGCAGCTTGCTTACGGGGATGGGGGAGACCCAGTACTTC
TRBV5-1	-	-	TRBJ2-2	CASSLQGPNTGELFF	TGCGCCAGCAGCTTGCAGGGCCCGAACACCGGGGAGCTGTTTTTT
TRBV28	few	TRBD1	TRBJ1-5	CASSLTGQGGPPQHF	TGTGCCAGCAGTTTAACGGGACAGGGAGGACCGCCCCAGCATTTT
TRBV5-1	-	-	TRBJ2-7	CASRPTGFYEQYF	TGCGCCAGCAGGCCGACAGGCTTCTACGAGCAGTACTTC
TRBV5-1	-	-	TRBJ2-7	CASSLDSRTGNEQYF	TGCGCCAGCAGCTTGGATTCGAGGACTGGAAACGAGCAGTACTTC
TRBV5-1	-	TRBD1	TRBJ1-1	CASSSGQGETEAFF	TGCGCCAGCAGCTCGGGACAGGGGGAGACTGAAGCTTTCTTT
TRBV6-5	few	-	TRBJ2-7	CASSPAVLYEQYF	TGTGCCAGCAGTCCAGCGGTGTTGTACGAGCAGTACTTC
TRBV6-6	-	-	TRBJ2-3	CASSYGNRDGTDTQYF	TGTGCCAGCAGTTACGGGAACCGGGATGGCACAGATACGCAGTATTTT
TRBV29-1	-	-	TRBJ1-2	CSTQDRSNYGYTF	TGCAGCACCCAAGACAGGTCCAACTATGGCTACACCTTC
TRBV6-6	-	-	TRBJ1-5	CASSRDTEGNQPQHF	TGTGCCAGCAGCAGGGACACAGAAGGGAATCAGCCCCAGCATTTT
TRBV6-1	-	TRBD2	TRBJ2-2	CASGRTSNIGELFF	TGTGCCAGCGGTAGGACTAGCAATATCGGGGAGCTGTTTTTT
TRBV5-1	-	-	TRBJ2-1	CASSLEGFTYNEQFF	TGCGCCAGCAGCTTGGAGGGGTTCACCTACAATGAGCAGTTCTTC
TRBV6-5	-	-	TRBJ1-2	CASSLGITDPYGYTF	TGTGCCAGCAGTCTCGGGATAACAGACCCCTATGGCTACACCTTC
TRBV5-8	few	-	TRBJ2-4	CATWHTMKNIQYF	TGTGCCACTTGGCACACCATGAAAAACATTCAGTACTTC
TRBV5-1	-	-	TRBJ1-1	CASSVPGGDTEAFF	TGCGCCAGCAGCGTTCCGGGAGGAGACACTGAAGCTTTCTTT
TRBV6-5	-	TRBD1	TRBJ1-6	CASSYWDRYNSPLHF	TGTGCCAGCAGTTACTGGGACAGATATAATTCACCCCTCCACTTT
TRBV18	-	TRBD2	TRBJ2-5	CASSKAGGIQETQYF	TGTGCCAGCTCAAAGGCGGGGGGAATCCAAGAGACCCAGTACTTC
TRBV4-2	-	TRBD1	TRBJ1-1	CASSLGPTGSGDEAFF	TGTGCCAGCAGCCTGGGGCCGACAGGGTCTGGTGATGAAGCTTTCTTT
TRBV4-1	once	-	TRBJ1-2	CASSLSGVLGYTF	TGCGCCAGCAGCTTAAGCGGGGTCCTTGGCTACACCTTC
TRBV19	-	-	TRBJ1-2	CASSISSDSIHGYTF	TGTGCCAGTAGTATCAGCTCGGACAGTATCCATGGCTACACCTTC
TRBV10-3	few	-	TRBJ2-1	CAISEAGYNEQFF	TGTGCCATCAGTGAGGCAGGATACAATGAGCAGTTCTTC
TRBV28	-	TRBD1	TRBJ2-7	CASSTGTGPYEQYF	TGTGCCAGCAGTACGGGGACAGGGCCCTACGAGCAGTACTTC
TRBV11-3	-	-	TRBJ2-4	CASSSERGSHQYF	TGTGCCAGCAGCTCCGAGAGGGGGTCCCACCAGTACTTC
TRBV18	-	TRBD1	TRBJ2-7	CASSPRPGGYEQYF	TGTGCCAGCTCACCTCGGCCAGGGGGCTACGAGCAGTACTTC
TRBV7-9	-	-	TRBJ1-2	CASSRDYGYTF	TGTGCCAGCAGTCGGGACTATGGCTACACCTTC
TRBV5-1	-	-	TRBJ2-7	CASSKDRSYEQYF	TGCGCCAGCAGCAAGGACAGATCCTACGAGCAGTACTTC